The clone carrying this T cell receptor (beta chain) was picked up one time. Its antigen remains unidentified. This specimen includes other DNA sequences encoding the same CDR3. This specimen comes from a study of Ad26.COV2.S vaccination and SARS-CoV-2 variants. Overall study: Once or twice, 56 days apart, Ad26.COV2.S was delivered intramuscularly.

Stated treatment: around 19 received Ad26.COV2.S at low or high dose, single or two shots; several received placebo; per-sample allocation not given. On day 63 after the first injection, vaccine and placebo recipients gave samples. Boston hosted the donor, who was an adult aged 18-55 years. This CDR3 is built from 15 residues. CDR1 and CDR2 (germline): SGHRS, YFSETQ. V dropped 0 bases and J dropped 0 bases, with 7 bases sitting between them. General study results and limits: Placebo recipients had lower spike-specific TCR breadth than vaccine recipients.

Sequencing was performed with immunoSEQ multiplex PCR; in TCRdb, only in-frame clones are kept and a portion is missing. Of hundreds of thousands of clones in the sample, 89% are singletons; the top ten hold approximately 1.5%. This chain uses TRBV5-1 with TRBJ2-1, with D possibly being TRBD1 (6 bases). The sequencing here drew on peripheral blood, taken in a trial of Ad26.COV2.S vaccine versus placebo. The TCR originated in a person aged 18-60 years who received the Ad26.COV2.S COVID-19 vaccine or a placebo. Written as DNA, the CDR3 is TGCGCCAGCAGCTTGGTAGGGGGCTCCTACAATGAGCAGTTCTTC. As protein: CASSLVGGSYNEQFF.